What follows is one TCR beta chain and its context. Its target is unknown. The final CDR3 position lacks the conserved phenylalanine or tryptophan, pointing to a likely read error. This entry is derived from a study of tumor and adjacent non-tumor tissue in lung cancer. Study in general: Patients comprised about a dozen adenocarcinoma, a couple of squamous cell carcinoma and 1 small cell lung cancer.

A modified ARM-PCR protocol with three rounds of nested PCR amplified TCRbeta. MiXCR, run by TCRdb on the multiplex PCR reads, gives a single entry per CDR3 protein. The data hold more than 85,000 distinct CDR3 sequences, with about 80% observed a single time. Study-wide findings and caveats: In normal lung, the top 100 clones were significantly more dominant than in tumor.

RNA was extracted from bulk tissue without any cell sorting. Newly diagnosed lung cancer patients had thoracic surgery in China, August–late 2014, without prior chemotherapy. Germline V gives CDR1 SGHNT, CDR2 YYREEE (reference sequence). This CDR3 comprises 16 residues. The sequencing sample was made of lung tumor tissue. The clonotype originates from a man between 65 and 85 years old with non-small cell lung cancer. The chain has TRBV5-4 and TRBJ2-3; 12 bases match TRBD2. DNA of the CDR3: TGTGCCAGCAGCCCGACTAGCGGGAGAGGGACAGATATGCAGTATCTT. This codes for CASSPTSGRGTDMQYL.